Here is one T cell receptor beta chain with its context. CDR1 SGHRS and CDR2 YFSETQ come from the germline V gene. Trimming cost V 2 bases and J 4 bases; bases outside gene matches: 5. CDR3 length: 15 residues. This entry belongs to a study of shared clonotypes between healthy human individuals. The investigators split CD4+ cells into a CD45RA+ naive subset and a CD45RA-negative memory subset. Sequencing was performed with immunoSEQ multiplex PCR; in TCRdb, only in-frame clones are kept and a portion is missing. The sample shows about 1.4 million clones, around 95% of them seen only once. Sequencing was done on a sample of naive CD4+ T cells sorted from blood. Subset in this sample: CD45RA+ positively selected. The sequence came from a man aged 25-40 years in good health. V gene TRBV5-1 combines with J gene TRBJ2-5, with 10 bases lining up with TRBD1. CDR3 in amino acids: CASSLDRGLTETQYF. DNA for the CDR3: TGCGCCAGCAGCTTAGACAGGGGGCTCACAGAGACCCAGTACTTC.